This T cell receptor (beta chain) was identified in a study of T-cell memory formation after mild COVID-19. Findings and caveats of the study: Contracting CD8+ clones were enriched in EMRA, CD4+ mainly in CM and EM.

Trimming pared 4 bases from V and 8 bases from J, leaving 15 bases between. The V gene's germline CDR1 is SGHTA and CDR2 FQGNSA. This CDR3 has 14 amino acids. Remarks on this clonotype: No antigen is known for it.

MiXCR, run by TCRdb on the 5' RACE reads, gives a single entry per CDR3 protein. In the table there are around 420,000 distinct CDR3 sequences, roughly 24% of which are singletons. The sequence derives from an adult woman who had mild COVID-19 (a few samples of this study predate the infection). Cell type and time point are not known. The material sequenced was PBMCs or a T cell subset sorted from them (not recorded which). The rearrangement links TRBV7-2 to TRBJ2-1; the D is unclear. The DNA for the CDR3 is TGTGCCAGCAGCTCCCGACCTATCGACGATGAGCAGTTCTTC. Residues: CASSSRPIDDEQFF. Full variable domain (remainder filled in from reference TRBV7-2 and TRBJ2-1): GAGVSQSPSNKVTEKGKDVELRCDPISGHTALYWYRQSLGQGLEFLIYFQGNSAPDKSGLPSDRFSAERTGGSVSTLTIQRTQQEDSAVYLCASSSRPIDDEQFFGPGTRLTVL.